The 20 T cell receptor beta chains given below trace back to one sample, sequenced in a study of cytomegalovirus exposure and HLA in healthy donors listed by TCRdb under 2017. Libraries were prepared through the immunoSEQ multiplex PCR assay. A mixture of 60 forward primers for TCR Vbeta segments and 13 reverse primers for TCR Jbeta segments was used in the multiplex PCR. In TCRdb, the immuneACCESS table is reduced to in-frame sequences with V and J assigned. These tables do not hold every clone; where another copy was compared, an unresolved V gene accounts for under half, and the others remain unexplained. The sample table holds around 110,000 clones, of which about 70% were seen once. The ten most abundant clones make up about 0.92% of the sample. The sequencing input was PBMCs. These receptors originate from a woman aged 25 to 45 in good health and CMV-seronegative.

To note about this clone: The final CDR3 position lacks the conserved phenylalanine or tryptophan, pointing to a likely read error. CDR3 sequence reads: CASSPRDTPYEQYL. The CDR3 DNA reads TGTGCCAGCAGCCCCCGGGACACCCCCTACGAGCAGTACCTC. The chain uses TRBV6-1 and TRBJ2-7; weak D call: TRBD1 (6 bases). Per germline, CDR1 MNHNS and CDR2 SASEGT. The CDR3 totals 14 residues. Between the trimmed V and J ends, which lost 6 bases and 2 bases, there was a span of 14 bases.

This clone has more than one count but fewer than ten. V usage is TRBV11-3 and J usage is TRBJ2-7; D gene unclear. Germline CDR1 is SGHNT and CDR2 is YENEEA. Trimming removed 1 base at V and 2 bases at J, with 6 bases between. This CDR3 spans 13 amino acids. CDR3 loop: CASSLGVTYEQYF. CDR3 bases: TGTGCCAGCAGCTTAGGCGTCACCTACGAGCAGTACTTC.

The chain couples TRBV11-3 to TRBJ2-5; D may be TRBD2 (6 bases). Looked up from germline, CDR1 is SGHNT and CDR2 is YENEEA. The CDR3 runs to 14 residues. The V gene lost 6 bases and the J gene lost 2 bases, with 13 bases spanning the gap. The CDR3 bases are TGTGCCAGCAGATACGGCGGGGCTCAAGAGACCCAGTACTTC. Residues: CASRYGGAQETQYF. The full variable domain, its missing parts supplied by reference TRBV11-3 and TRBJ2-5, is EAGVVQSPRYKIIEKKQPVAFWCNPISGHNTLYWYLQNLGQGPELLIRYENEEAVDDSQLPKDRFSAERLKGVDSTLKIQPAELGDSAVYLCASRYGGAQETQYFGPGTRLLVL.

Here the CDR3 reads CASRAEPSTDTQYF. The CDR3 bases are TGTGCCAGTAGGGCAGAACCCAGCACAGATACGCAGTATTTT. The chain employs TRBV19 and TRBJ2-3; no reliable D call. Germline V gene data show CDR1 as LNHDA and CDR2 as SQIVND (reference sequence). Between the trimmed V and J ends, which lost 6 bases and 0 bases, there was a span of 10 bases. The CDR3 is 14 amino acids.

The CDR3 sequence: CASSTPGQYQPQHF. The CDR3 DNA sequence: TGTGCCAGTAGTACTCCGGGACAGTATCAGCCCCAGCATTTT. This chain joins TRBV19 and TRBJ1-5, with TRBD1 matching over 7 bases. V lost 4 bases to trimming and J lost 5 bases; unmatched junction nucleotides: 5. Germline loops: CDR1 LNHDA, CDR2 SQIVND (reference sequence). This CDR3 has 14 residues.

The V gene is TRBV4-2, the J gene TRBJ2-2; tentatively, D is TRBD2 (6 bases). From germline, CDR1 is LGHNA and CDR2 YNFKEQ. Deletions cut 1 base from V and 4 bases from J, with 13 bases between. CDR3 size: 16 residues. The CDR3 region is CASSQAEGASTGELFF. The CDR3 DNA follows: TGTGCCAGCAGCCAAGCGGAGGGAGCGAGCACCGGGGAGCTGTTTTTT.

The chain carries TRBV4-1 and TRBJ2-1, with D possibly matching TRBD2 (5 bases). Germline lookup yields CDR1 MGHRA and CDR2 YSYEKL. The CDR3 runs 16 residues. V lost 1 base and J lost 5, with 15 bases in between. CDR3 residues: CASSQGGRLHNNEQFF. The CDR3 DNA reads as TGCGCCAGCAGCCAAGGAGGGAGACTACACAACAATGAGCAGTTCTTC.

The chain has TRBV18 and TRBJ2-3, with TRBD2 identical over 10 bases. Germline CDR1 is KGHSH and CDR2 is LQKENI. This CDR3 contains 16 residues. V gave up 5 bases and J gave up 3 bases; unmatched junction bases: 8. CDR3 DNA sequence: TGTGCCAGCTCAGCTATAGCGGGAGGAGGAACAGATACGCAGTATTTT. Translating it yields CASSAIAGGGTDTQYF. The full variable domain, its missing parts supplied by reference TRBV18 and TRBJ2-3, is NAGVMQNPRHLVRRRGQEARLRCSPMKGHSHVYWYRQLPEEGLKFMVYLQKENIIDESGMPKERFSAEFPKEGPSILRIQQVVRGDSAAYFCASSAIAGGGTDTQYFGPGTRLTVL.

In this sample, this clone turned up a few times. The chain recombines TRBV11-3 with TRBJ2-1, with a weak D call TRBD1 (6 bases). CDR3 length equals 13 residues. V lost 5 bases, J lost 4 bases, and 9 bases lay in between. CDR1 is SGHNT, CDR2 YENEEA, per germline. CDR3 amino acids: CASSPQGYNEQFF. The DNA for the CDR3 is TGTGCCAGCAGCCCCCAGGGGTACAATGAGCAGTTCTTC.

The V call is TRBV7-2, the J call TRBJ1-5; TRBD1 agrees at 7 bases. Germline assignment: CDR1 SGHTA and CDR2 FQGNSA. This CDR3 has 15 amino acids. V was clipped by 2 bases and J by 4 bases; unmatched bases: 5. This CDR3 reads CASSLRDSGNQPQHF. CDR3 nucleotide sequence: TGTGCCAGCAGCTTAAGGGACAGCGGGAATCAGCCCCAGCATTTT. The variable domain in full, with the rest retrieved from reference TRBV7-2 and TRBJ1-5, is GAGVSQSPSNKVTEKGKDVELRCDPISGHTALYWYRQSLGQGLEFLIYFQGNSAPDKSGLPSDRFSAERTGGSVSTLTIQRTQQEDSAVYLCASSLRDSGNQPQHFGDGTRLSIL.

The DNA for the CDR3 is TGTGCCAGCCTAGGCCTCGACTATGGCTACACCTTC. Protein: CASLGLDYGYTF. The rearrangement joins TRBV7-9 to TRBJ1-2; D ambiguous. The ends were cut back, 8 bases at V and 3 bases at J, with 10 bases in the middle. The CDR3 sequence is 12 residues long. CDR1 and CDR2 (germline): SEHNR, FQNEAQ (reference sequence).

The chain is built from TRBV29-1 and TRBJ1-2; a possible D gene is TRBD1 (5 bases). The CDR3 is made up of 12 amino acids. V dropped 4 bases and J dropped 6 bases, with 12 bases sitting between them. Germline V CDR1 and CDR2: SQVTM, ANQGSEA. The CDR3 here is CSVVWGANGYTF. In DNA form, the CDR3 reads TGCAGCGTTGTTTGGGGCGCTAATGGCTACACCTTC. Combining the CDR3 with reference TRBV29-1 and TRBJ1-2 gives the whole variable domain SAVISQKPSRDICQRGTSLTIQCQVDSQVTMMFWYRQQPGQSLTLIATANQGSEATYESGFVIDKFPISRPNLTFSTLTVSNMSPEDSSIYLCSVVWGANGYTFGSGTRLTVV.

In DNA form, the CDR3 reads TGCGCCAGCAGCTTAAGCCTAGCGGGAGGGGCAAACATTCAGTACTTC. Amino acids: CASSLSLAGGANIQYF. The V and J genes are TRBV5-1 and TRBJ2-4; 12 bases fit TRBD2. J gave up 6 bases and V 2 bases, and 6 bases lay outside the gene matches. Germline values: CDR1 SGHRS, CDR2 YFSETQ. The CDR3 is made up of 16 amino acids.

This chain uses TRBV2 with TRBJ1-6, with a weak D call TRBD1 (5 bases). The CDR3 covers 13 residues. Germline V gives CDR1 SNHLY, CDR2 FYNNEI. V lost 5 bases to trimming and J lost 6 bases, with 8 bases between them. Here the CDR3 reads CASSRGGNSPLHF. In nucleotides, the CDR3 is TGTGCCAGCAGTCGGGGGGGTAATTCACCCCTCCACTTT.

The chain employs TRBV29-1 and TRBJ1-1; no clear D. Germline V gene sequence: CDR1 SQVTM, CDR2 ANQGSEA. V was trimmed by 3 bases and J by 7 bases, leaving 15 bases between them. The CDR3 has 13 amino acids. CDR3 sequence reads: CSVDRERECEAFF. CDR3 sequence (DNA): TGCAGCGTTGATCGAGAAAGGGAGTGTGAAGCTTTCTTT.

The chain has TRBV15 and TRBJ1-2; D might be TRBD1 (6 bases). The CDR3 has 14 amino acids. V shed 3 bases and J shed 4 bases, with 12 bases lying between them. Germline CDR1 reads LNHNV; CDR2 reads YYDKDF (reference sequence). The CDR3 here is CATSSRQDLYGYTF. In DNA, the CDR3 is TGTGCCACCAGCAGTCGACAGGACCTCTATGGCTACACCTTC.

A word on this clone: The junction departs from the called germline gene at one end, perhaps through a read error. The chain employs TRBV7-9 and TRBJ1-2, with 11 bases lining up with TRBD1. In germline, CDR1 is SEHNR, CDR2 FQNEAQ (reference sequence). The CDR3 is made up of 17 amino acids. The CDR3 loop reads CSSSFVSGTGGPYGYTF. CDR3 nucleotide sequence: TGTTCCAGCAGCTTTGTTTCGGGGACAGGGGGTCCCTATGGCTACACCTTC.

V gene TRBV5-4 combines with J gene TRBJ1-2; D ambiguous. The germline V and J ends were trimmed by 0 bases and 7 bases, with 7 bases remaining between them. Germline CDR1 SGHNT, CDR2 YYREEE (reference sequence). This CDR3 contains 12 residues. CDR3: CASSLDTVGYTF. The DNA of the CDR3 is TGTGCCAGCAGCTTGGATACGGTTGGCTACACCTTC.

The chain recombines TRBV5-1 with TRBJ2-5, with TRBD2 matching 7 bases. V shed 4 bases and J 3 bases; nucleotides not matched to a gene: 3. Germline V gives CDR1 SGHRS, CDR2 YFSETQ. The CDR3 loop spans 13 amino acids. The CDR3 sequence: CASSRTREETQYF. CDR3 DNA: TGCGCCAGCAGCAGGACTAGAGAAGAGACCCAGTACTTC.

The chain employs TRBV19 and TRBJ1-1, with 9 bases fitting TRBD1. Per germline, CDR1 LNHDA and CDR2 SQIVND (reference sequence). V trimming: 11 bases; J trimming: 3 bases; junction bases outside the gene matches: 19. CDR3 size: 17 residues. The CDR3 loop is CAGLFVPGQGSYTEAFF. For the CDR3, the DNA is TGTGCCGGTCTGTTTGTCCCGGGACAGGGATCCTACACTGAAGCTTTCTTT. Using reference TRBV19 and TRBJ1-1 for the parts outside the CDR3, the full variable domain is DGGITQSPKYLFRKEGQNVTLSCEQNLNHDAMYWYRQDPGQGLRLIYYSQIVNDFQKGDIAEGYSVSREKKESFPLTVTSAQKNPTAFYLCAGLFVPGQGSYTEAFFGQGTRLTVV.